This T cell receptor (beta chain) is from a study of memory CD8 T cells in hepatitis C reinfection. Study at large: Two donors resolved primary infection, then developed chronic reinfection. Findings and caveats of the study: Roughly five donors were too few for definitive public clonotype conclusions.

To note about this clone: Antigen unknown.

V was shortened by 8 bases and J by 0 bases, with 11 bases between the two germline ends. The germline CDR1 and CDR2 sequences are SGHAT and FQNNGV. The CDR3 runs 15 residues. The time point: peak reinfection, 3 to 8 weeks after reinfection detection. No in vitro expansion preceded TCR sequencing of the sorted cells. Assay: immunoSEQ multiplex PCR; the TCRdb copy retains only in-frame clones and omits some. The sample has 35,000 to 50,000 clones, around nine tenths seen once. Specimen: naive CD8+ T cells sorted from blood. The TCR originated in a man between 18 and 35 years old with hepatitis C virus infection. The chain links TRBV11-2 to TRBJ1-6; possible D gene TRBD1, 5 bases. CDR3 protein: CASRPGGSYNSPLHF. The CDR3 nucleotides are TGTGCCAGCCGACCGGGGGGCTCCTATAATTCACCCCTCCACTTT.